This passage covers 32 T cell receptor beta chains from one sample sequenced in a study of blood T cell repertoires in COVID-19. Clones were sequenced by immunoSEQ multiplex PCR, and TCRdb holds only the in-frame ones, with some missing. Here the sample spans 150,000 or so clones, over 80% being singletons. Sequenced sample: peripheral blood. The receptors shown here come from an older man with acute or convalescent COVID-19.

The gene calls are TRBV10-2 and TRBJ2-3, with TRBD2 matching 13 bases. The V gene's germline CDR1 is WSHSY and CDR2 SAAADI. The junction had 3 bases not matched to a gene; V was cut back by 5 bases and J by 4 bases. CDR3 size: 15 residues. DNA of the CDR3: TGCGCCAGCAGTCCACTAGCGGGAGGGGCAGATACGCAGTATTTT. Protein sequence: CASSPLAGGADTQYF.

The CDR3, as DNA: TGTGCCAGCTCCGAGCAGCGGGATACAGATACGCAGTATTTT. Encoded protein: CASSEQRDTDTQYF. The V gene is TRBV2, the J gene TRBJ2-3; 7 nucleotides match TRBD2. The germline V gene has CDR1 SNHLY and CDR2 FYNNEI. V lost 8 bases and J lost 3; bases outside the gene matches: 8. The CDR3 is 14 residues long.

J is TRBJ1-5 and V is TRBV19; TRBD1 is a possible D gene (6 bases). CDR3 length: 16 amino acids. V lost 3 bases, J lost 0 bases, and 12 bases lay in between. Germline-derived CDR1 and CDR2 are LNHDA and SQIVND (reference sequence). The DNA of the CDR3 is TGTGCCAGTAGTATCCGAGGACAGATTAGCAATCAGCCCCAGCATTTT. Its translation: CASSIRGQISNQPQHF.

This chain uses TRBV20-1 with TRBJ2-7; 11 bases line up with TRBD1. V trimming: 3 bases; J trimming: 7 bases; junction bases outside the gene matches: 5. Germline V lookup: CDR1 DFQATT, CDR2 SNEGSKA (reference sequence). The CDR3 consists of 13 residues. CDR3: CSASGQGAREQYF. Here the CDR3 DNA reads TGCAGTGCTAGTGGACAGGGGGCGCGAGAGCAGTACTTC.

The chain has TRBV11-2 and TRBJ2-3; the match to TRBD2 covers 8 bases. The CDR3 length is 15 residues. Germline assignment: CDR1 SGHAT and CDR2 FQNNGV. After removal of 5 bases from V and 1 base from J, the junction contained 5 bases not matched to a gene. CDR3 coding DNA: TGTGCCAGCAGCCCGGGGGGGTTGGGCACAGATACGCAGTATTTT. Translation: CASSPGGLGTDTQYF.

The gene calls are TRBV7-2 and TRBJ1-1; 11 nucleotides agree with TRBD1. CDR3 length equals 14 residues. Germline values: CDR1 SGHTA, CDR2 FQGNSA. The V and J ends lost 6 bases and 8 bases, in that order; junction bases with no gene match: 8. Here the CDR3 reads CASSFGQGASEAFF. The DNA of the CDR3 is TGTGCCAGCAGTTTTGGACAGGGGGCATCGGAAGCTTTCTTT.

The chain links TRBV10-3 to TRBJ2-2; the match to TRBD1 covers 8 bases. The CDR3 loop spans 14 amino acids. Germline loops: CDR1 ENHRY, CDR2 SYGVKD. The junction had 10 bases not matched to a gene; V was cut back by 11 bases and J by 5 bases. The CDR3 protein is CAAGQGRETGELFF. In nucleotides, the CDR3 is TGTGCCGCTGGACAGGGTAGGGAAACCGGGGAGCTGTTTTTT.

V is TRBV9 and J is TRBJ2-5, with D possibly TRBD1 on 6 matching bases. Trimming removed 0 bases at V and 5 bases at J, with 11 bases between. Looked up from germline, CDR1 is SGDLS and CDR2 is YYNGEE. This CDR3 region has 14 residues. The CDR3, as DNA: TGTGCCAGCAGCGTAGGAGGGGGATTTGAGACCCAGTACTTC. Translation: CASSVGGGFETQYF. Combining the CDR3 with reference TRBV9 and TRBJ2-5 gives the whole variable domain DSGVTQTPKHLITATGQRVTLRCSPRSGDLSVYWYQQSLDQGLQFLIQYYNGEERAKGNILERFSAQQFPDLHSELNLSSLELGDSALYFCASSVGGGFETQYFGPGTRLLVL.

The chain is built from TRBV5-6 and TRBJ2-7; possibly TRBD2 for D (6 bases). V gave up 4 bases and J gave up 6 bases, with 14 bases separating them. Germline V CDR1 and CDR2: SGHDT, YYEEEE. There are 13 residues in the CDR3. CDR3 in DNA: TGTGCCAGCAGCCGTCTGGGACTTCCCGAGCAGTACTTC. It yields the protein CASSRLGLPEQYF.

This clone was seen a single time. Here the CDR3 DNA reads TGTGCCATCAGTGAAGGTCGACAGAGACTTTATGGCTACACCTTC. It specifies CAISEGRQRLYGYTF. V gene TRBV10-3 combines with J gene TRBJ1-2, with a possible D match to TRBD1 (5 bases). Germline V gene data show CDR1 as ENHRY and CDR2 as SYGVKD. Between the trimmed V and J ends, which lost 3 bases and 5 bases, there was a span of 16 bases. The CDR3 totals 15 residues.

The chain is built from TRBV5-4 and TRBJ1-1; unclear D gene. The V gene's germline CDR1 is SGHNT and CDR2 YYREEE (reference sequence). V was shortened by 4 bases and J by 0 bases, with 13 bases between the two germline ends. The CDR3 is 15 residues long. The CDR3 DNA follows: TGTGCCAGCAGCATTGGGAACGGGGTGAACACTGAAGCTTTCTTT. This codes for CASSIGNGVNTEAFF.

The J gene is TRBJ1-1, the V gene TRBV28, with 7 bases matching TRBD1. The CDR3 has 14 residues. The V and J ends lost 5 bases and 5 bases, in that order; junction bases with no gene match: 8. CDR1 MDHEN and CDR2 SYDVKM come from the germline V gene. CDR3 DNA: TGTGCCAGCAGTCAACAGGGGAGAGGGACTGAAGCTTTCTTT. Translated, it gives CASSQQGRGTEAFF.

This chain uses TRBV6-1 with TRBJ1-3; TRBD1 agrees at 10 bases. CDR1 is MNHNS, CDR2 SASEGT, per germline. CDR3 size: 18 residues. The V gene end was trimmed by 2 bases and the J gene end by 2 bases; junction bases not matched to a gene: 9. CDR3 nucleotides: TGTGCCAGCAGTGAACATCTTCAAGACAGGGGGCCTGGAAACACCATATATTTT. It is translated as CASSEHLQDRGPGNTIYF.

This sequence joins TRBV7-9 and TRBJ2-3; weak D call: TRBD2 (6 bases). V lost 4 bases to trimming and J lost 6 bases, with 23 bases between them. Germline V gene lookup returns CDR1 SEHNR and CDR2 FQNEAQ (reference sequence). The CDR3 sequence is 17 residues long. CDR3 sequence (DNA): TGTGCCAGCAGCTCAATAGCAGCCGGGACTCTGAGGGATACGCAGTATTTT. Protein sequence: CASSSIAAGTLRDTQYF.

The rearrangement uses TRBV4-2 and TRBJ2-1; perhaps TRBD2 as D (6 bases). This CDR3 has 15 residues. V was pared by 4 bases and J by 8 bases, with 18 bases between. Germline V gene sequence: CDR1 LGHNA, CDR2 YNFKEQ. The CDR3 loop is CASSPPGLYGDEQFF. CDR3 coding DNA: TGTGCCAGCAGCCCCCCGGGACTCTACGGGGATGAGCAGTTCTTC.

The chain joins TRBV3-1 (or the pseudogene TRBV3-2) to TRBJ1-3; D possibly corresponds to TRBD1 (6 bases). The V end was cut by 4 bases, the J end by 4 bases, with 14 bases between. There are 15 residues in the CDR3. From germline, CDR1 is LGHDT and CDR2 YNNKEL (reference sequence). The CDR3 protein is CASSPYRVVGNTIYF. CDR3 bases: TGTGCCAGCAGCCCGTACAGGGTGGTGGGAAACACCATATATTTT.

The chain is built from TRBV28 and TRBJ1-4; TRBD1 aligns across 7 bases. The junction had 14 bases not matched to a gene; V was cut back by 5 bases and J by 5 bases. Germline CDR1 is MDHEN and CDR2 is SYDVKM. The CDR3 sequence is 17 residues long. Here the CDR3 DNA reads TGTGCCAGCAGTAAATTTAAAGCCGGGACAGAAAATGAAAAACTGTTTTTT. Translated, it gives CASSKFKAGTENEKLFF.

The CDR3 here is CASSIAQGRLTGELFF. CDR3 DNA sequence: TGTGCCAGCAGCATCGCCCAGGGGAGATTGACCGGGGAGCTGTTTTTT. The chain employs TRBV6-2 or TRBV6-3 and TRBJ2-2; D might be TRBD1 (6 bases). The V gene lost 6 bases and the J gene lost 5 bases, with 19 bases spanning the gap. This CDR3 comprises 16 residues. CDR1 MNHEY and CDR2 SVGEGT come from the germline V gene.

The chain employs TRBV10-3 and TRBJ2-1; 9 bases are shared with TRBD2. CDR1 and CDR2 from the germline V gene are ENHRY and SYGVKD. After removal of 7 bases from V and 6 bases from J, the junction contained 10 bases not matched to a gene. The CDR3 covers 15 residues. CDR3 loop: CAIKVAGGTGNEQFF. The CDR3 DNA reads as TGTGCCATCAAAGTCGCGGGAGGGACTGGCAATGAGCAGTTCTTC.

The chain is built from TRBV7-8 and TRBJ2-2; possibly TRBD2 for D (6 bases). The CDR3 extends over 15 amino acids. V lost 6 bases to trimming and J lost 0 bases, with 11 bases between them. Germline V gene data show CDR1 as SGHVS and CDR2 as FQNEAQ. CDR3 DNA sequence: TGTGCCAGCAGGATCGGACTACCGAACACCGGGGAGCTGTTTTTT. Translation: CASRIGLPNTGELFF.

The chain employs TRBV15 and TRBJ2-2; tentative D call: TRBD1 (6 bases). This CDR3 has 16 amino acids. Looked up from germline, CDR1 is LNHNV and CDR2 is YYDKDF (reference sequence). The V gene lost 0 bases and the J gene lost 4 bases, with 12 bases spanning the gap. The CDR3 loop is CATSRDGGQFTGELFF. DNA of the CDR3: TGTGCCACCAGCAGAGATGGCGGACAGTTCACCGGGGAGCTGTTTTTT. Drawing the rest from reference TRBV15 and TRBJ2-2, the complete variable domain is DAMVIQNPRYQVTQFGKPVTLSCSQTLNHNVMYWYQQKSSQAPKLLFHYYDKDFNNEADTPDNFQSRRPNTSFCFLDIRSPGLGDTAMYLCATSRDGGQFTGELFFGEGSRLTVL.

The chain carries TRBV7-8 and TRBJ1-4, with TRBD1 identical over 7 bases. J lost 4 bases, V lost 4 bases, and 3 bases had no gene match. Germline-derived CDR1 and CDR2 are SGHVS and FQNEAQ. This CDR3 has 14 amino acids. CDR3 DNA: TGTGCCAGCAGCTCACAGGGGCTTAATGAAAAACTGTTTTTT. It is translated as CASSSQGLNEKLFF.

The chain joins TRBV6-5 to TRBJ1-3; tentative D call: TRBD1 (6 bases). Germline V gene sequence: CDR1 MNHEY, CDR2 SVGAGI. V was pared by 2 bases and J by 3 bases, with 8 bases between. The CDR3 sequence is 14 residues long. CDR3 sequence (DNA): TGTGCCAGCAGTTACGCCAGGGGTGGAAACACCATATATTTT. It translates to CASSYARGGNTIYF.

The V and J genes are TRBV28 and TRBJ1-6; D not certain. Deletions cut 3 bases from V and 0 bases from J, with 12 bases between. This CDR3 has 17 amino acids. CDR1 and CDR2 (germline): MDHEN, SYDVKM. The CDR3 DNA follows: TGTGCCAGCAGTTTTCCTGCGAGGGACTCCTATAATTCACCCCTCCACTTT. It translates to CASSFPARDSYNSPLHF.

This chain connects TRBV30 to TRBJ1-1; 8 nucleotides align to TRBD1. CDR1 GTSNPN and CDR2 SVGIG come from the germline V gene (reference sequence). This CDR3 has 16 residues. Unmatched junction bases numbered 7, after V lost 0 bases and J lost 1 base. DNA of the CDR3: TGTGCCTGGAGTGTGCCTACTGGACAGGGGAACACTGAAGCTTTCTTT. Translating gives CAWSVPTGQGNTEAFF.

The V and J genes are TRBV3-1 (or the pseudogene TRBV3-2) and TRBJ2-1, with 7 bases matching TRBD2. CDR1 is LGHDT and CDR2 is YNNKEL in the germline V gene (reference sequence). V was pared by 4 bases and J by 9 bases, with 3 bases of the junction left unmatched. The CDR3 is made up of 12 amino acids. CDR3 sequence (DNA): TGTGCCAGCAGCCCCTTAGCGGGTGAGCAGTTCTTC. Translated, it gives CASSPLAGEQFF.

The CDR3 here is CASNPGLAGVEQFF. CDR3 nucleotide sequence: TGTGCCAGCAACCCGGGACTAGCGGGAGTGGAGCAGTTCTTC. The V call is TRBV7-2, the J call TRBJ2-1, with TRBD2 matching 14 bases. This CDR3 spans 14 amino acids. The germline V gene encodes CDR1 SGHTA and CDR2 FQGNSA. J lost 10 bases, V lost 7 bases, and 6 bases had no gene match. Drawing the rest from reference TRBV7-2 and TRBJ2-1, the complete variable domain is GAGVSQSPSNKVTEKGKDVELRCDPISGHTALYWYRQSLGQGLEFLIYFQGNSAPDKSGLPSDRFSAERTGGSVSTLTIQRTQQEDSAVYLCASNPGLAGVEQFFGPGTRLTVL.

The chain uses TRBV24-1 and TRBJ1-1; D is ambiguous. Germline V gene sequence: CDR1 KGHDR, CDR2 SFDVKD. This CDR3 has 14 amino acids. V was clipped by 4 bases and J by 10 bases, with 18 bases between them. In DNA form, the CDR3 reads TGTGCCACCAGTGACCCGGGCCGCTTGGGAGGAGCTTTCTTT. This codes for CATSDPGRLGGAFF.

The CDR3 sequence: CASGSDRGYGNTIYF. The CDR3 DNA is TGTGCTAGTGGTTCTGACAGGGGGTACGGAAACACCATATATTTT. The chain uses TRBV12-5 and TRBJ1-3; 9 bases are a match to TRBD1. V dropped 4 bases and J dropped 4; count of bases not matched to a gene: 5. The CDR3 spans 15 residues. CDR1 is LGHNT, CDR2 FRNRAP, per germline.

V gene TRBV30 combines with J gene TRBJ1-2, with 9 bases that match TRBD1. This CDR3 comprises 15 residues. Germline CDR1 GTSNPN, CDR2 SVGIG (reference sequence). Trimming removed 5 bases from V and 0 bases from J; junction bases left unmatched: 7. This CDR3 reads CAWVDRGTSNYGYTF. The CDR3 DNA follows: TGTGCCTGGGTCGACAGGGGGACGTCTAACTATGGCTACACCTTC.

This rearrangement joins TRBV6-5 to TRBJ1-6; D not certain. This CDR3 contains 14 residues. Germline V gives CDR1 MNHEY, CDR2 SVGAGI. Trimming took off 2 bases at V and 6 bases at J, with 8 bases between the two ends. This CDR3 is CASSYPGINSPLHF. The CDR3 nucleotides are TGTGCCAGCAGTTACCCGGGGATTAATTCACCCCTCCACTTT.

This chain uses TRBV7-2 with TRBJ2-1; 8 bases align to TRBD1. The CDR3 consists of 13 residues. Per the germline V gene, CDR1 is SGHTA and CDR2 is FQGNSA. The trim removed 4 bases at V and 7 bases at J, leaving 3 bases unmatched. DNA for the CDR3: TGTGCCAGCAGCTCTCGACAGGGGAATGAGCAGTTCTTC. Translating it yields CASSSRQGNEQFF.